Included here is one TCR beta chain sequence, with context. Its antigen is not identified. V was shortened by 6 bases and J by 0 bases, with 12 bases between the two germline ends. Germline V gives CDR1 SNHLY, CDR2 FYNNEI. There are 15 residues in the CDR3. This entry is derived from a study of cytotoxic CD8 clonotypes in ibrutinib-treated CLL. Study-level information: Collecting the response samples happened after a median 12 months of treatment, with a range of 6 to 36. Sequencing produced an average of around 250,000 productive templates and tens of thousands of productive rearrangements per sample.

Generated by immunoSEQ multiplex PCR, the TCRdb table keeps only in-frame clones and is missing some. Of around 160,000 clones listed, approximately 77% were seen once; the top ten hold roughly 2%. Study-level results: Once treatment began, public clonotypes, which were uncommon, contracted or stayed stable. Baseline values of clonality outstripped age-matched healthy donors and followed circulating CD8+ T-cell counts.

The material sequenced was PBMCs, taken after 12 months of ibrutinib treatment. The gene calls are TRBV2 and TRBJ1-5, with a possible D match to TRBD1 (6 bases). This TCR came from a human donor with chronic lymphocytic leukemia. CDR3 sequence (DNA): TGTGCCAGCAGCGCGGACAGCTCTAGCAATCAGCCCCAGCATTTT. Its translation: CASSADSSSNQPQHF.